The text below deals with one T cell receptor (beta chain). This sample was taken from a study of patients and donors after allogeneic stem cell transplantation. TCRdb independently ran MiXCR on the RT-PCR reads; one entry per CDR3 protein. The top ten hold roughly a third of the sample, which has about 57,000 distinct CDR3 sequences, 13% seen once. The CDR3 loop spans 15 amino acids. J was trimmed by 3 bases and V by 3 bases; bases with no gene match: 5. Germline V lookup: CDR1 SEHNR, CDR2 FQNEAQ (reference sequence). The J gene is TRBJ2-1, the V gene TRBV7-9, with TRBD1 matching over 7 bases. The sequence derives from a human donor who was either an allogeneic HSCT recipient or a stem cell or donor lymphocyte infusion donor (not recorded which). It is not recorded whose cells these are; they may come from a transplant donor. Sequences were obtained from blood, either unsorted or a sorted T cell fraction (not recorded which). The CDR3 loop is CASSLVRQGYNEQFF. CDR3 DNA: TGTGCCAGCAGCTTGGTGAGACAGGGCTACAATGAGCAGTTCTTC.